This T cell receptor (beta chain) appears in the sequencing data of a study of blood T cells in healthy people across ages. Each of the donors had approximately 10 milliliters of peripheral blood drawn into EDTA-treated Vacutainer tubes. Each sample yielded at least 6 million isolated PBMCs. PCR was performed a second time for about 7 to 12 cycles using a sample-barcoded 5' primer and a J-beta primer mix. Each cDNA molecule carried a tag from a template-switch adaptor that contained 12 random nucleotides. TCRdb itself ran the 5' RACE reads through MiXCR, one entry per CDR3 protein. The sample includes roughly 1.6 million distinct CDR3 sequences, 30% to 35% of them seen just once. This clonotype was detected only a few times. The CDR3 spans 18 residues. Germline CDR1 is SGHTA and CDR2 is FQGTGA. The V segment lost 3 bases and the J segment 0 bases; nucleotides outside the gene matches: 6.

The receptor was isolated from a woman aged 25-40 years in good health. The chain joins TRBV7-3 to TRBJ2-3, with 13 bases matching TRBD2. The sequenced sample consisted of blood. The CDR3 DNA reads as TGTGCCAGCAGCTTTGGACTAGCGGGAGCCTATAGCACAGATACGCAGTATTTT. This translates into CASSFGLAGAYSTDTQYF.